Shown below are 22 T cell receptor beta chains from a single sample sequenced in a study of neoadjuvant nivolumab and ipilimumab in lung cancer. Produced via immunoSEQ multiplex PCR; TCRdb's table is partial and in-frame only. The sample consists of 13,000 or so clones, approximately 96% of them appearing once. This specimen consisted of peripheral blood, obtained after neoadjuvant nivolumab, alone or with ipilimumab, at or shortly before surgery. The receptors were sampled from an adult with non-small cell lung cancer.

J is TRBJ1-2 and V is TRBV6-4; perhaps TRBD1 as D (6 bases). Trimming removed 0 bases from V and 8 bases from J, with 10 bases in between. The CDR3 is 13 residues long. Germline V CDR1 and CDR2: MRHNA, SNTAGT. DNA for the CDR3: TGTGCCAGCAGTGACTCAGGGGGAAGGGGCTACACCTTC. Translated, it gives CASSDSGGRGYTF.

The chain has TRBV6-5 and TRBJ2-7; tentatively, D is TRBD2 (6 bases). Germline V gives CDR1 MNHEY, CDR2 SVGAGI. Deletions cut 0 bases from V and 0 bases from J, with 6 bases between. The CDR3 length is 14 residues. The CDR3 DNA sequence: TGTGCCAGCAGTTACTCGCGGGGCTCCTACGAGCAGTACTTC. This codes for CASSYSRGSYEQYF.

The V and J genes are TRBV27 and TRBJ1-2, with D possibly matching TRBD1 (5 bases). Between the trimmed V and J ends, which lost 0 bases and 3 bases, there was a span of 8 bases. The CDR3 is 14 residues long. Germline CDR1 reads MNHEY; CDR2 reads SMNVEV (reference sequence). The CDR3 is CASSLSGLHYGYTF. CDR3 nucleotide sequence: TGTGCCAGCAGTTTATCGGGACTCCACTATGGCTACACCTTC.

J is TRBJ2-3 and V is TRBV28; D is perhaps TRBD1 (5 bases). The CDR3 has 16 residues. In germline, CDR1 is MDHEN, CDR2 SYDVKM. Trimming stripped 2 bases from V and 5 bases from J, with 17 bases between. The CDR3 here is CASSLANQGLRDTQYF. The DNA of the CDR3 is TGTGCCAGCAGTTTAGCGAATCAGGGATTGAGAGATACGCAGTATTTT.

The CDR3 protein is CASSKGLAGVGDTQYF. The CDR3, as DNA: TGTGCCAGCAGCAAGGGACTAGCGGGAGTTGGAGATACGCAGTATTTT. The genes are TRBV13 and TRBJ2-3; 14 bases map to TRBD2. Per germline, CDR1 PRHDT and CDR2 FYEKMQ (reference sequence). J gave up 5 bases and V 5 bases, and 6 bases lay outside the gene matches. CDR3 length equals 16 residues.

V gene TRBV5-1 combines with J gene TRBJ2-2; D not certain. The ends were cut back, 2 bases at V and 0 bases at J, with 8 bases in the middle. CDR1 is SGHRS and CDR2 is YFSETQ in the germline V gene. The CDR3 covers 15 residues. The CDR3 nucleotides are TGCGCCAGCAGCTTACCAGCGCCGAACACCGGGGAGCTGTTTTTT. Translation: CASSLPAPNTGELFF.

CDR3 loop: CASSRDRDEQYF. CDR3 DNA sequence: TGTGCCAGCAGCCGGGACAGGGACGAGCAGTACTTC. The chain links TRBV6-5 to TRBJ2-5; TRBD1 aligns across 9 bases. The J call is doubtful: the DNA matches TRBJ2-7 better. The CDR3 loop spans 12 amino acids. Germline lookup yields CDR1 MNHEY and CDR2 SVGAGI.

V is TRBV30 and J is TRBJ2-7, with D possibly being TRBD2 (7 bases). V was clipped by 5 bases and J by 9 bases, with 17 bases between them. The CDR3 is 12 amino acids. Germline CDR1 is GTSNPN and CDR2 is SVGIG (reference sequence). CDR3 residues: CAWGGAGILQYF. For the CDR3, the DNA is TGTGCCTGGGGGGGGGCCGGGATCTTGCAGTACTTC.

Concerning this clone itself: The junction differs from germline at one of its ends, possibly a read error. The chain is built from TRBV18 and TRBJ1-2; D unresolved. There are 14 residues in the CDR3. In germline, CDR1 is KGHSH, CDR2 LQKENI. In DNA form, the CDR3 reads TGTGCCAGCTCCCCACGGTTTGGATTGGGCGGCTACACCTTC. It yields the protein CASSPRFGLGGYTF.

V and J are TRBV7-3 and TRBJ2-5, with D perhaps TRBD1 or TRBD2 (5 bases each). The germline V gene encodes CDR1 SGHTA and CDR2 FQGTGA. V was clipped by 5 bases and J by 3 bases, with 10 bases between them. The length of the CDR3 is 13 residues. This CDR3 is CASSRGVEETQYF. CDR3 bases: TGTGCCAGCAGCCGAGGGGTAGAAGAGACCCAGTACTTC.

CDR3 sequence: CASSLGSQGAGYGYTF. The DNA of the CDR3 is TGTGCCAGCAGCTTAGGGTCACAGGGGGCGGGTTATGGCTACACCTTC. V usage is TRBV7-8 and J usage is TRBJ1-2; the match to TRBD1 covers 9 bases. Per the germline V gene, CDR1 is SGHVS and CDR2 is FQNEAQ. The V and J ends lost 1 base and 5 bases, in that order; junction bases with no gene match: 8. The CDR3 consists of 16 residues.

The chain recombines TRBV9 with TRBJ2-3; no definite D call. Germline CDR1 SGDLS, CDR2 YYNGEE. CDR3 size: 18 residues. Trimming shortened V by 0 bases and J by 0 bases, and 17 bases separated the two germline ends. The CDR3 DNA reads as TGTGCCAGCAGCGTAGCCTTGGCTGAGCCCTCTAGCACAGATACGCAGTATTTT. Translating gives CASSVALAEPSSTDTQYF.

The genes are TRBV30 and TRBJ1-5; the D gene is possibly TRBD1 (6 bases). The CDR3 runs to 14 residues. The germline V gene has CDR1 GTSNPN and CDR2 SVGIG (reference sequence). Trimming took 0 bases from V and 5 from J, leaving 11 bases between them. CDR3 in amino acids: CAWSVAQGYQPQHF. The CDR3 DNA is TGTGCCTGGAGTGTAGCCCAGGGGTATCAGCCCCAGCATTTT.

The chain carries TRBV18 and TRBJ1-3; D not certain. The germline V and J ends were trimmed by 8 bases and 6 bases, with 17 bases remaining between them. CDR3 length: 14 amino acids. Germline V gene sequence: CDR1 KGHSH, CDR2 LQKENI. The DNA of the CDR3 is TGTGCCAGCCACACGAGTTGGGATGAAAACACCATATATTTT. Translation gives CASHTSWDENTIYF.

The J gene is TRBJ1-1, the V gene TRBV7-2; D is perhaps TRBD1 (6 bases). The CDR3 runs 13 residues. The germline V gene encodes CDR1 SGHTA and CDR2 FQGNSA. The V end was cut by 5 bases, the J end by 5 bases, with 12 bases between. Here the CDR3 DNA reads TGTGCCAGCAGCAAACAGGGTAAAACTGAAGCTTTCTTT. This translates into CASSKQGKTEAFF.

The chain couples TRBV2 to TRBJ2-7; a weak D match, TRBD1 (5 bases). V was pared by 5 bases and J by 10 bases, with 15 bases between. This CDR3 has 12 amino acids. CDR1 SNHLY and CDR2 FYNNEI come from the germline V gene. The CDR3 is CASSRAQGGQYF. In DNA, the CDR3 is TGTGCCAGCAGTCGAGCCCAGGGCGGTCAGTACTTC.

V gene TRBV18 combines with J gene TRBJ2-5; D not certain. V was cut by 2 bases and J by 5 bases, with 6 bases left in between. From germline, CDR1 is KGHSH and CDR2 LQKENI. CDR3 length: 12 amino acids. The CDR3 nucleotides are TGTGCCAGCTCACCAGACGTGGAGACCCAGTACTTC. Protein: CASSPDVETQYF.

The chain carries TRBV27 and TRBJ2-7; 7 nucleotides agree with TRBD2. Trimming at V came to 3 bases and at J to 7 bases, leaving 0 bases not matched to a gene. The germline gives CDR1 MNHEY, CDR2 SMNVEV (reference sequence). The CDR3 sequence is 11 residues long. The CDR3 coding sequence is TGTGCCAGCAGTTTCGGGGGGGAGCAGTACTTC. This gives the protein CASSFGGEQYF.

V and J are TRBV2 and TRBJ2-2; tentatively, D is TRBD1 or TRBD2 (5 bases each). The CDR3 is made up of 15 amino acids. V was pared by 7 bases and J by 3 bases, with 15 bases between. Per the germline V gene, CDR1 is SNHLY and CDR2 is FYNNEI. CDR3 sequence reads: CASNNRDLDTGELFF. CDR3 coding DNA: TGTGCCAGCAACAACCGGGACCTTGACACCGGGGAGCTGTTTTTT.

V and J are TRBV6-1 and TRBJ2-5, with TRBD2 matching over 13 bases. V shed 4 bases and J 5 bases; nucleotides not matched to a gene: 4. Germline V gene lookup returns CDR1 MNHNS and CDR2 SASEGT. The CDR3 is 15 amino acids. The chain's CDR3 is CASSGLAGGYETQYF. The CDR3 bases are TGTGCCAGCAGTGGACTAGCGGGAGGCTACGAGACCCAGTACTTC.

This clone was picked up one time. CDR3 DNA sequence: TGCGCCAGCAGTCAAACTTGGACTGAACGAGGGGACTACGAGCAGTACTTC. Translated, it gives CASSQTWTERGDYEQYF. The chain employs TRBV23-1 and TRBJ2-7, with D possibly called TRBD1 or TRBD2 (5 bases each). TRBV23-1 falls under the ORF class, with uncertain function. The CDR3 contains 17 residues. V gave up 2 bases and J gave up 3 bases, with 20 bases separating them.

J is TRBJ2-7 and V is TRBV6-6; perhaps TRBD1 as D (7 bases). Germline loops: CDR1 MNHNY, CDR2 SVGAGI (reference sequence). The germline V and J ends were trimmed by 5 bases and 4 bases, with 18 bases remaining between them. The CDR3 extends over 15 amino acids. CDR3 nucleotides: TGTGCCAGCAGTCCCGCGGGACAGAAAAGATACGAGCAGTACTTC. Translation gives CASSPAGQKRYEQYF.